This TCR beta chain was recovered during a study of blood T cell repertoires in COVID-19. At the level of the study: The study drew acute and convalescent COVID-19 samples from the United States, Italy and Spain. From T cells, B-cell-depleted T cells, or PBMCs came the material, which was cDNA or gDNA.

CDR1 and CDR2 from the germline V gene are KGHDR and SFDVKD. This CDR3 spans 16 amino acids. V dropped 4 bases and J dropped 0 bases, with 12 bases sitting between them. Methods used by the authors: For nucleated cells, counts were estimated from reference gene primer amplification. Measured with immunoSEQ multiplex PCR; TCRdb has only the in-frame clones, and not every one. From that table come the V and J calls and clone size; the DNA was used to work out D and trimming. The sample lists approximately 350,000 clones, roughly 89% occurring once. V usage is TRBV24-1 and J usage is TRBJ1-5; D is undetermined. This clonotype was sampled from a woman aged 18-35 years who had recovered from COVID-19. Sequenced material: peripheral blood. CDR3 loop: CATSDSGDYSNQPQHF. In nucleotides, the CDR3 is TGTGCCACCAGTGACTCGGGAGATTATAGCAATCAGCCCCAGCATTTT.